This paragraph covers one T cell receptor beta chain sequence. The antigen is unknown. Using immunoSEQ multiplex PCR, the repertoire was profiled, and TCRdb retains in-frame clones only, with some absent. The sample carries 2 million to 3 million clones, over 85% recorded once. This specimen comes from a study of shared clonotypes between healthy human individuals. Study background: Donors consisted of two women and a few men between 18 and 49. Points from the study as a whole: Specimens sampled were limited to blood, with tissue repertoires likely differing. Memory subsets had estimated richness that was generally smaller than that of naive subsets.

J lost 2 bases, V lost 2 bases, and 8 bases had no gene match. The CDR3 covers 16 residues. Germline lookup yields CDR1 MDHEN and CDR2 SYDVKM. The sample comprised naive CD4+ T cells from PBMCs. The subset is: CD45RA+ positively selected. The sequence came from a man aged 18 to 30 in good health. Some clones in this sample may be carry-over from other donors' samples. The chain carries TRBV28 and TRBJ1-1, with TRBD1 matching 7 bases. The CDR3 protein is CASSLLQGTVNTEAFF. The DNA of the CDR3 is TGTGCCAGCAGTTTACTTCAGGGGACAGTAAACACTGAAGCTTTCTTT. The complete variable domain, with remaining parts taken from reference TRBV28 and TRBJ1-1, reads DVKVTQSSRYLVKRTGEKVFLECVQDMDHENMFWYRQDPGLGLRLIYFSYDVKMKEKGDIPEGYSVSREKKERFSLILESASTNQTSMYLCASSLLQGTVNTEAFFGQGTRLTVV.